These 8 T cell receptor beta chains came from one sample sequenced in a study of identical twins. Each CDR3 protein is one row after TCRdb ran MiXCR on the 5' RACE reads. The table has some 690,000 distinct CDR3 sequences, around 21% seen once; the top ten hold more than 4%. This sample also appeared in a second study, on T cells expressing NK-cell markers.

Specimen: PBMCs. These receptors all stem from a woman between 18 and 30 years old in good health.

V is TRBV3-1 and J is TRBJ1-5; weak D call: TRBD1 (5 bases). V dropped 0 bases and J dropped 7 bases, with 13 bases sitting between them. The CDR3 runs 15 residues. The V gene's germline CDR1 is LGHDT and CDR2 YNNKEL (reference sequence). The CDR3 loop is CASSQDCQGWQPQHF. CDR3 DNA sequence: TGTGCCAGCAGCCAAGATTGCCAGGGTTGGCAGCCCCAGCATTTT.

This clonotype was seen a few times. The chain employs TRBV7-9 and TRBJ2-7, with unresolved D. Per the germline V gene, CDR1 is SEHNR and CDR2 is FQNEAQ (reference sequence). The CDR3 sequence is 11 residues long. The germline V and J ends were trimmed by 0 bases and 8 bases, with 5 bases remaining between them. The CDR3 protein is CASSLADQQYF. The DNA for the CDR3 is TGTGCCAGCAGCTTAGCGGATCAGCAGTACTTC.

On this clonotype itself: A much larger clone lies a single base off, so this may be a read error. The chain is built from TRBV6-6 and TRBJ2-3, with D hard to call. The CDR3 extends over 12 amino acids. V lost 2 bases and J 5 bases, leaving 5 bases between the germline ends. Germline CDR1 is MNHNY and CDR2 is SVGAGI (reference sequence). Here the CDR3 DNA reads TGTGCCAGCAGTTACGAGGAAGATACGCAGTATTTT. Translated, it gives CASSYEEDTQYF.

This clonotype was picked up one time. CDR3 bases: TGTGCCAGCAGCCAAGGGGGTATCTCCGAAAAACTGTTTTTT. Encoded protein: CASSQGGISEKLFF. The chain is built from TRBV3-1 and TRBJ1-4, with D unresolved. V lost 1 base, J lost 8 bases, and 11 bases lay in between. This CDR3 has 14 amino acids. The V gene's germline CDR1 is LGHDT and CDR2 YNNKEL (reference sequence).

This clonotype was counted a few times. The gene calls are TRBV9 and TRBJ2-1, with 10 positions matching TRBD1. CDR1 is SGDLS and CDR2 is YYNGEE in the germline V gene. V lost 3 bases, J lost 5 bases, and 11 bases stayed unmatched. This CDR3 region has 17 residues. The CDR3 loop reads CASSDPPRDRGDNEQFF. For the CDR3, the DNA is TGTGCCAGCAGCGACCCGCCCCGGGACAGGGGAGACAATGAGCAGTTCTTC. The complete variable domain, with remaining parts taken from reference TRBV9 and TRBJ2-1, reads DSGVTQTPKHLITATGQRVTLRCSPRSGDLSVYWYQQSLDQGLQFLIQYYNGEERAKGNILERFSAQQFPDLHSELNLSSLELGDSALYFCASSDPPRDRGDNEQFFGPGTRLTVL.

This clonotype was detected a few times. The V gene is TRBV6-1, the J gene TRBJ1-5; perhaps TRBD1 as D (5 bases). Trimming removed 8 bases from V and 2 bases from J, with 10 bases in between. CDR1 is MNHNS, CDR2 SASEGT, per germline. This CDR3 is 13 amino acids long. The DNA of the CDR3 is TGTGCCAGCTGGACATCTCGCAATCAGCCCCAGCATTTT. Its translation is CASWTSRNQPQHF.

V is TRBV6-2 or TRBV6-3 and J is TRBJ2-2; 10 bases fit TRBD2. The germline V gene has CDR1 MNHEY and CDR2 SVGEGT. This CDR3 has 20 residues. Trimming took 0 bases from V and 4 from J; bases not matched to a gene: 14. CDR3 in amino acids: CASSYSTYSLAGEGTGELFF. The CDR3 bases are TGTGCCAGCAGTTACTCGACCTATTCGCTAGCGGGAGAAGGCACCGGGGAGCTGTTTTTT.

This clonotype has a count of ten or more. This sequence joins TRBV12-3 or TRBV12-4 and TRBJ2-1; the match to TRBD2 covers 7 bases. The CDR3 is made up of 12 amino acids. The V gene end was trimmed by 5 bases and the J gene end by 12 bases; junction bases not matched to a gene: 7. The CDR3 nucleotides are TGTGCCAGCAGTCGGGACTACGGTAGGCAGTTCTTC. Residues: CASSRDYGRQFF.